A selection of T cell receptor beta chains follows, all from one sample in a study of control samples from healthy donors and cancer patients. Sequencing was performed with immunoSEQ multiplex PCR; in TCRdb, only in-frame clones are kept and a portion is missing. The data show about 120,000 clones, with 85% to 90% seen just once and over 10% held by the top ten. The sample consisted of blood. These receptors all stem from a young man in good health. The CDR3 runs from the conserved cysteine through the conserved F or W. The order of the fields is D gene, V gene, J gene, clone size, CDR3 DNA, CDR3 protein. D genes are given only for firm matches. Size values are once, few and many counts, or a class for expanded clones, and some rows have none.

.	TRBV24-1	TRBJ1-5	.	TGTGCCACCAGTGAGAAAGAACGAAATCAGCCCCAGCATTTT	CATSEKERNQPQHF
.	TRBV30	TRBJ1-6	.	TGTGCCTGGAGTGCCCCCGGGATATCACCCCCCCACTTT	CAWSAPGISPPHF
.	TRBV30	TRBJ2-7	.	TGTGCCTGGAGTCGGACACCCAAATACGAGCAGTACTTC	CAWSRTPKYEQYF
.	TRBV4-1	TRBJ2-7	.	TGCGCCAGCAGCCAAGAAAAGTCCACGGGCGGCTACGAGCAGTACTTC	CASSQEKSTGGYEQYF
.	TRBV6-2/TRBV6-3	TRBJ2-7	.	TGTGCCAGCAGTTTCCCCGGAGAGCAGTACTTC	CASSFPGEQYF
.	TRBV6-4	TRBJ2-1	.	TGTGCCAGCAGTCCCACTAGATCCGGTGAGCAGTTCTTC	CASSPTRSGEQFF
TRBD1	TRBV10-2	TRBJ2-6	.	TGCGCCAGCAATAAGGGACAGCTTGGGGCCAACGTCCTGACTTTC	CASNKGQLGANVLTF
.	TRBV6-5	TRBJ1-2	.	TGTGCCAGCAGGCATACCGGGACGGATGGCTACACCTTC	CASRHTGTDGYTF
.	TRBV2	TRBJ2-5	.	TGTGCCAGCAGCGCCGAAGGGACCCAGTACTTC	CASSAEGTQYF
.	TRBV7-2	TRBJ2-1	.	TGTGCCAGCAGCTTAGATTCCAGGAGCAATGAGCAGTTCTTC	CASSLDSRSNEQFF
TRBD1	TRBV5-1	TRBJ1-1	.	TGCGCCAGCAGCTTGGGGGGCGGGACAGGGTTTATGAACACTGAAGCTTTCTTT	CASSLGGGTGFMNTEAFF
.	TRBV11-2	TRBJ1-1	.	TGTGCCAGCAGCTTAGGGCAGACCAACACTGAAGCTTTCTTT	CASSLGQTNTEAFF
.	TRBV7-3	TRBJ1-2	.	TGTGCCAGCAGCCCTTCCGGAGGCGAGGGGGGCTACACCTTC	CASSPSGGEGGYTF
TRBD1	TRBV15	TRBJ1-4	medium-sized	TGTGCCACCAGTTTACAGGGGGCGCCCAATGAAAAACTGTTTTTT	CATSLQGAPNEKLFF
.	TRBV11-2	TRBJ1-4	.	TGTGCCAGCAGCTCCGGGGCAAATTTTGGGAGGAATGAAAAACTGTTTTTT	CASSSGANFGRNEKLFF
.	TRBV7-9	TRBJ2-1	once	TGTGCCAGCAGCTTGTTCAATGAGCAGTTCTTC	CASSLFNEQFF
.	TRBV14	TRBJ2-1	.	TGTGCCAGCAGCCCCCCAGGGGGGGGCAATGAGCAGTTCTTC	CASSPPGGGNEQFF
TRBD1	TRBV6-5	TRBJ2-7	.	TGTGCCAGCAGTAGAGGGGGCGCGACTGGCGAGCAGTACTTC	CASSRGGATGEQYF
.	TRBV24-1	TRBJ2-1	.	TGTGCCACCAGTGGACAGGAATCCAATGAGCAGTTCTTC	CATSGQESNEQFF
.	TRBV30	TRBJ2-6	.	TGTGCCTGGAGGGTTTCTGGGGCCAACGTCCTGACTTTC	CAWRVSGANVLTF